This TCR beta chain came from a study of response to subunit inactivated influenza vaccine. V lost 4 bases and J 1 base, leaving 16 bases between the germline ends. There are 16 residues in the CDR3. Germline CDR1 SGHTA, CDR2 FQGNSA. This clonotype showed up just once. One entry per CDR3 protein results from TCRdb running MiXCR on the RT-PCR reads. This table holds about 830,000 distinct CDR3 sequences, under 20% found once. The TCR comes from a man aged 50-59 years who received an inactivated influenza vaccine. The source material was PBMCs from blood, sampled 4 to 6 days after vaccination. V and J are TRBV7-2 and TRBJ2-5; the D gene is possibly TRBD2 (6 bases). CDR3 region: CASSSAGWGLQETQYF. The DNA for the CDR3 is TGTGCCAGCAGCTCCGCCGGCTGGGGACTCCAAGAGACCCAGTACTTC.